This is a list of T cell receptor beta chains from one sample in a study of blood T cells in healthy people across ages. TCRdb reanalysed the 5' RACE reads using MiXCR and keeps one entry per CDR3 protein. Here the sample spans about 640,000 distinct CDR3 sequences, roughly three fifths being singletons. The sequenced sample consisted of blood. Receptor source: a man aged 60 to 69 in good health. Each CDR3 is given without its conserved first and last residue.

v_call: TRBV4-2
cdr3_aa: ASSRGQGNSPLH

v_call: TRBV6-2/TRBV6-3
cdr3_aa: ASSFRDAKNIQY

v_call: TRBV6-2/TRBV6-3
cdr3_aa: ASRGRGNEQF

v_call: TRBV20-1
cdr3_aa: SVAGGPSDQPQH

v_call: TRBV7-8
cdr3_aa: ASSPLWDTQY

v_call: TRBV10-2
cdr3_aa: ASSETTGNYGYT

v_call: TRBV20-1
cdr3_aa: SARDVPTDTQY

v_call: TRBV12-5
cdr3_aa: ASGLPGEETQY

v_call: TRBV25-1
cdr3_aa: ATGLAGSSSYNEQF

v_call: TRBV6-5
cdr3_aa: ASSYNRDREGNGYT

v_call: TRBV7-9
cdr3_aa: ASSLGVGRDVGYT

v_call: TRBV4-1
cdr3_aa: ASSLNPGASSYNEQF

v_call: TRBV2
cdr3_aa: ASNDGGANEQF

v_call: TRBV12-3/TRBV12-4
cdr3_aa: ASSPGGGITEAF

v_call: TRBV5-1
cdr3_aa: ASSLAGANIEAF

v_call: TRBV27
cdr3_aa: ASSTRQGVSSYEQY

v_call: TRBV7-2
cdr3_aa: ASSLEGLRVETQY

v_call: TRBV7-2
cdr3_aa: ASSSGAGLYEQY

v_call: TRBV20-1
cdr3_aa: SASLGLSSTDTQY

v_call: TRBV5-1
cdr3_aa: ASSFPGTNTEAF

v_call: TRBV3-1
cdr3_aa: ASSQDLRGGGSNYGYT

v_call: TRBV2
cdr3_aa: ASAAGRSSYNSPLH

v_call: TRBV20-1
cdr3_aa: SARDLTGGYT

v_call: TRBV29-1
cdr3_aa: SVEALYEQF

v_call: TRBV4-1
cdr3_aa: ASSQETTDTQY

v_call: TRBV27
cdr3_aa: ASSRRVGPYNEQF

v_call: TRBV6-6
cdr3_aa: ASSSWAGSGNQPQH

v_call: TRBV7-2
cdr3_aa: ASSFGGFTGELF

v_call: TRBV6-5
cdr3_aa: ASSKPGLDQETQY

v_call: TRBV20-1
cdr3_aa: SGVAGAYNEQF

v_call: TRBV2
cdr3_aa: ASSVGGYRGSSWF

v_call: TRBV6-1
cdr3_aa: ASSPWGRDDGYT

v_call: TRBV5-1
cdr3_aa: ASSLGDRFTDTQY

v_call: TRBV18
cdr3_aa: ASSLSGLAGNEQF

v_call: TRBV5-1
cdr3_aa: ASSPGGGGYYNEQF

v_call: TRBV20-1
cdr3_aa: SAAPGLAGESSYEQY

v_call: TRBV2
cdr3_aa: ASSPRGKDTQY

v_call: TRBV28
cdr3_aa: ASSLQDYTDTQY

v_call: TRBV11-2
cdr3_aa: AGSLDQREGIVNEQF

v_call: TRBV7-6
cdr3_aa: ASSSSRGFNQETQY

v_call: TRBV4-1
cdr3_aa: ASSQQPLATSTDTQY

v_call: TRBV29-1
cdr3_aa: SVRGILGSPYEQY

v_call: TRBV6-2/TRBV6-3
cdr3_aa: ASSYRHANEKLF

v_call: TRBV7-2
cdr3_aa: ASSLVARTGELF

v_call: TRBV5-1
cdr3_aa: ASSLGAGQETQY

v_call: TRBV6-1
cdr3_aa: ASSPKATSGGPTGELF

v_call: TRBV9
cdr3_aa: ASSVGAGRNTGELF

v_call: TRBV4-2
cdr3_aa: ASSQDRQGQDSYEQY

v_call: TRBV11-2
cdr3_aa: ASSPWEVENQY

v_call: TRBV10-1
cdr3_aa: ASSESGEFYGYT

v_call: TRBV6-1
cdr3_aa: ASSEGRAYEQY

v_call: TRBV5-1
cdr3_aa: ASSRTGTGGGNNEQF

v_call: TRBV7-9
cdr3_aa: ASSLERRADYEQY

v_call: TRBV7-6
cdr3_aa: ASSLEERGASYNEQY

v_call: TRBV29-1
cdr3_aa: SVRQVQETQY

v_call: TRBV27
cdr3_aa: ASRRGQGGYTEAF

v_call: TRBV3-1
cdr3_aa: ASSQGPAGALDTQY

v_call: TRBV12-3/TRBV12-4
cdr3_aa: ASSFLQGGRETQY